Presented here are 10 T cell receptor beta chains from one specimen sequenced in a study of OX40 agonist ivuxolimab in advanced cancers. Sequencing used immunoSEQ multiplex PCR; TCRdb keeps in-frame clones, though not all of them. The sample lists tens of thousands of clones, more than 75% seen once, with around 1.8% in the top ten. This specimen was CD4+ or CD8+ T cells sorted from blood, taken in a trial of the OX40 agonist ivuxolimab. The receptors were gathered from an adult with an advanced solid tumor such as melanoma, head and neck, liver or kidney cancer.

This chain uses TRBV5-1 with TRBJ1-2; possibly TRBD1 for D (5 bases). CDR1 and CDR2 (germline): SGHRS, YFSETQ. V was cut by 9 bases and J by 2 bases, with 14 bases left in between. CDR3 length: 13 residues. The CDR3 sequence: CATGVGTNYGYTF. CDR3 nucleotide sequence: TGCGCCACCGGGGTAGGGACCAACTATGGCTACACCTTC.

CDR3 residues: CASSKAGSGNTIYF. In DNA, the CDR3 is TGTGCCAGCAGCAAGGCCGGCTCTGGAAACACCATATATTTT. The chain combines TRBV5-5 with TRBJ1-3; D unresolved. Trimming left V 4 bases short and J 0 bases short, with 8 bases between. This CDR3 has 14 residues. CDR1 and CDR2 (germline): SGHKS, YYEKEE (reference sequence).

The V and J genes are TRBV30 and TRBJ2-5; TRBD2 is a possible D gene (6 bases). V shed 0 bases and J shed 5 bases, with 13 bases lying between them. From germline, CDR1 is GTSNPN and CDR2 SVGIG (reference sequence). The CDR3 consists of 14 residues. The CDR3 region has the DNA TGTGCCTGGAGTGTTTGGGGGGAGAGGGAGACCCAGTACTTC. Translation: CAWSVWGERETQYF.

The J gene is TRBJ2-7, the V gene TRBV11-1, with TRBD2 matching over 14 bases. CDR3 length equals 15 residues. Trimming removed 5 bases from V and 6 bases from J; junction bases left unmatched: 6. From germline, CDR1 is SGHAT and CDR2 FQDESV (reference sequence). CDR3 nucleotides: TGTGCCAGCAGCCCAGGGACTAGCGGGAGCTCCGAGCAGTACTTC. This encodes CASSPGTSGSSEQYF.

The CDR3 protein is CASSAGRIAGGETQYF. As DNA, the CDR3 is TGTGCCAGCAGTGCCGGCAGGATAGCGGGAGGAGAGACCCAGTACTTC. The chain carries TRBV25-1 and TRBJ2-5, with 10 positions matching TRBD2. V was pared by 4 bases and J by 4 bases, with 9 bases of the junction left unmatched. This CDR3 comprises 16 residues. Per germline, CDR1 MGHDK and CDR2 SYGVNS.

The gene calls are TRBV4-1 and TRBJ1-5; a possible D gene is TRBD1 (5 bases). The CDR3 is 16 residues long. Between the trimmed V and J ends, which lost 1 base and 6 bases, there was a span of 16 bases. The germline gives CDR1 MGHRA, CDR2 YSYEKL. CDR3: CASSQAGGEGSQPQHF. The DNA for the CDR3 is TGCGCCAGCAGCCAAGCGGGGGGGGAGGGAAGTCAGCCCCAGCATTTT.

This clone has only one observation. The chain recombines TRBV18 with TRBJ1-2; D not resolved. Trimming left V 3 bases short and J 0 bases short, with 8 bases between. CDR3 length: 14 amino acids. Germline CDR1 is KGHSH and CDR2 is LQKENI. CDR3 residues: CASSPGSSNYGYTF. In DNA form, the CDR3 reads TGTGCCAGCTCACCGGGCAGCTCTAACTATGGCTACACCTTC.

V is TRBV18 and J is TRBJ1-4; no firm D call. The germline CDR1 and CDR2 sequences are KGHSH and LQKENI. Trimming left V 2 bases short and J 8 bases short, with 12 bases between. The CDR3 spans 14 residues. The CDR3 DNA reads as TGTGCCAGCTCACCAGTAGAGTCAGCCGAAAAACTGTTTTTT. As protein: CASSPVESAEKLFF.

The CDR3 reads CAWRARTGTGLNYGYTF. The CDR3 bases are TGTGCCTGGAGGGCACGAACCGGGACAGGGTTGAACTATGGCTACACCTTC. The V call is TRBV30, the J call TRBJ1-2; 9 bases match TRBD1. This CDR3 has 17 amino acids. J lost 2 bases, V lost 3 bases, and 13 bases had no gene match. Germline V CDR1 and CDR2: GTSNPN, SVGIG (reference sequence).

The chain carries TRBV5-8 and TRBJ2-7; perhaps TRBD2 as D (6 bases). This CDR3 has 14 residues. Germline lookup yields CDR1 SGHTS and CDR2 YDEGEE. Deletions cut 4 bases from V and 9 bases from J, with 20 bases between. The CDR3: CASSLGLTTPAQYF. In nucleotides, the CDR3 is TGTGCCAGCAGCCTGGGACTTACAACCCCCGCGCAGTACTTC.